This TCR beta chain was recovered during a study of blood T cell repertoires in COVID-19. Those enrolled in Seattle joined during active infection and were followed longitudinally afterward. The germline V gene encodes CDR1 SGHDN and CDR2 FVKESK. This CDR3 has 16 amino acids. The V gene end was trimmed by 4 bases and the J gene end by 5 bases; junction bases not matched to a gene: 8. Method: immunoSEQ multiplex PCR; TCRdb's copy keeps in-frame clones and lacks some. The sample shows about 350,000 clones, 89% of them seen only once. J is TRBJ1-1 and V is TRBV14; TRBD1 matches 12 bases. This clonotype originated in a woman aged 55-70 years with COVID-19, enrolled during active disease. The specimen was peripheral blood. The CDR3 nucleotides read TGTGCCAGCAGCCGGCCCGGGACAGGGGGCAAGACTGAAGCTTTCTTT. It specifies CASSRPGTGGKTEAFF.